In this sample, the clone carrying this T cell receptor beta chain turned up a few times. Its target is unknown. These data are taken from a study of T-cell memory formation after mild COVID-19. Study findings and constraints: Clones contracting over day 15 to 85 were CD4/CD8 balanced, with later expanders leaning CD4+.

CDR3 length equals 18 residues. Germline lookup yields CDR1 SGHRS and CDR2 YFSETQ. Unmatched junction bases numbered 6, after V lost 5 bases and J lost 0 bases. TCRdb called the 5' RACE reads again in MiXCR, with one record for every CDR3 protein. The sample includes 92,000 or so distinct CDR3 sequences, roughly an eighth seen only once; the top ten take approximately 26%. The sequenced material came from PBMCs or a T cell subset sorted from them (not recorded which). The receptor's source is an adult woman who had mild COVID-19 (a few samples of this study predate the infection). Cell type and time point are not known. V gene TRBV5-1 combines with J gene TRBJ2-1; TRBD2 aligns across 15 bases. CDR3 region: CASSGTSGGLSSYNEQFF. DNA for the CDR3: TGCGCCAGCAGTGGGACTAGCGGGGGGCTGAGCTCCTACAATGAGCAGTTCTTC.